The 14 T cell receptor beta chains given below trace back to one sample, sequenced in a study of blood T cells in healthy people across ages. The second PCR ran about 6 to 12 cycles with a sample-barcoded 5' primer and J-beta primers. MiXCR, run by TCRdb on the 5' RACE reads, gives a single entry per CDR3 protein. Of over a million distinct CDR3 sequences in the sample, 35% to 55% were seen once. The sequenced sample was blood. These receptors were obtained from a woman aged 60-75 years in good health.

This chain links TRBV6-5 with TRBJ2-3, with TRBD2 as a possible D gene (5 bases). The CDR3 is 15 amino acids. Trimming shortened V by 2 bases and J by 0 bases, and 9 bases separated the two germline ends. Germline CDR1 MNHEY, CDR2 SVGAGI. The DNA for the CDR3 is TGTGCCAGCAGTTACGCTAGCTCTAGCACAGATACGCAGTATTTT. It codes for CASSYASSSTDTQYF.

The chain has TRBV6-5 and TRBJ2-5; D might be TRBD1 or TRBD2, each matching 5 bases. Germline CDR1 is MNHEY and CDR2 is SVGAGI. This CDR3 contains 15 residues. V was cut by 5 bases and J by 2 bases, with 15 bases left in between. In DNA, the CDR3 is TGTGCCAGCAGTCCCCGGGGCAGTAGACAAGAGACCCAGTACTTC. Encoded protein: CASSPRGSRQETQYF.

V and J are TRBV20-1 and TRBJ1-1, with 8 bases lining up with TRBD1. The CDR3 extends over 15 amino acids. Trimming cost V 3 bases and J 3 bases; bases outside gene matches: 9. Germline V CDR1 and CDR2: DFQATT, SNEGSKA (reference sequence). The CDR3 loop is CSASDWTGSDTEAFF. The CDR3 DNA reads TGCAGTGCTAGTGATTGGACAGGGTCGGACACTGAAGCTTTCTTT.

CDR3 in amino acids: CASSLPSSSYNEQFF. CDR3 bases: TGTGCCAGCAGTTTACCCTCTTCCTCCTACAATGAGCAGTTCTTC. This sequence joins TRBV27 and TRBJ2-1; D not certain. This CDR3 spans 15 amino acids. V dropped 2 bases and J dropped 0 bases, with 8 bases sitting between them. The V gene's germline CDR1 is MNHEY and CDR2 SMNVEV (reference sequence).

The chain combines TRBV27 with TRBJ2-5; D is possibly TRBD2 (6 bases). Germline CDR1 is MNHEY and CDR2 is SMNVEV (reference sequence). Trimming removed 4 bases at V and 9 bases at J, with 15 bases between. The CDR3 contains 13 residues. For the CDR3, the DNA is TGTGCCAGCAGTTCGGGACGGACGGGGGCCCAGTACTTC. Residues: CASSSGRTGAQYF.

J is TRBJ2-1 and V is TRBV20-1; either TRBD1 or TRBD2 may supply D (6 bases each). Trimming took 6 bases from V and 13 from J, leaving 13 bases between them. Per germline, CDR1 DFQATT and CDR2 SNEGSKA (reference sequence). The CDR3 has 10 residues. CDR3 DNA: TGCAGTGCCCCCGGGGGCGGACAGTTCTTC. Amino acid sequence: CSAPGGGQFF.

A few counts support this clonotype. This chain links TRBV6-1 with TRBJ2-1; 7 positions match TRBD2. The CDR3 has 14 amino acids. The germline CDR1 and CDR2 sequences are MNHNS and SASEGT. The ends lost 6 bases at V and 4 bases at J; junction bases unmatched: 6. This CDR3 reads CASRLAEDYNEQFF. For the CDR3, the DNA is TGTGCCAGCAGGCTAGCGGAGGATTACAATGAGCAGTTCTTC.

The chain's CDR3 is CASRQPGQGARDSGGKPRDTQYF. The CDR3 DNA follows: TGTGCCAGCAGACAACCGGGACAGGGGGCGCGAGATAGCGGGGGAAAACCTAGAGATACGCAGTATTTT. The chain recombines TRBV2 with TRBJ2-3; 12 positions agree with TRBD1. V was pared by 6 bases and J by 5 bases, with 30 bases of the junction left unmatched. The CDR3 length is 23 residues. The V gene's germline CDR1 is SNHLY and CDR2 FYNNEI.

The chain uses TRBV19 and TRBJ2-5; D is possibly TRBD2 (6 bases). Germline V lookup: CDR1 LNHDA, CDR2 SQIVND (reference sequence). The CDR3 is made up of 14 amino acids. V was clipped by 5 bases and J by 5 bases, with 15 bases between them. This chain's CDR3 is CASSLELALETQYF. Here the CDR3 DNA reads TGTGCCAGTAGTCTCGAACTAGCCTTGGAGACCCAGTACTTC.

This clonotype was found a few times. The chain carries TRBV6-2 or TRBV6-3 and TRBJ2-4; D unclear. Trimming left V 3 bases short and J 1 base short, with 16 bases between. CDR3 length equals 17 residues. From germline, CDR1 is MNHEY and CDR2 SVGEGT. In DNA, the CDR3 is TGTGCCAGCAGTTATGGGGTCCGAAATAGGGCCAAAAACATTCAGTACTTC. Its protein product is CASSYGVRNRAKNIQYF.

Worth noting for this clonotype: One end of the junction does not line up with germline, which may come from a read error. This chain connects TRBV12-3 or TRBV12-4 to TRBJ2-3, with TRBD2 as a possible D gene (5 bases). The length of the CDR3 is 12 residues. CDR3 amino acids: CVSRSGFDTQYF. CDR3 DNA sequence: TGTGTCAGCAGATCGGGGTTTGATACGCAGTATTTT.

CDR3 residues: CASSLGQGEGNEQFF. The CDR3 DNA reads as TGCGCCAGCAGCTTGGGACAGGGGGAGGGAAATGAGCAGTTCTTC. The rearrangement uses TRBV4-1 and TRBJ2-1; 11 bases map to TRBD1. The CDR3 contains 15 residues. The trim removed 5 bases at V and 7 bases at J, leaving 7 bases unmatched. Looked up from germline, CDR1 is MGHRA and CDR2 is YSYEKL.

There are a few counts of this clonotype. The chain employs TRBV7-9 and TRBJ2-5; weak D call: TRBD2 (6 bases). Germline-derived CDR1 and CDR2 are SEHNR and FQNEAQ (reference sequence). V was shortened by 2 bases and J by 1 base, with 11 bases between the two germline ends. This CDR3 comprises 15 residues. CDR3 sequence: CASSLRREPQETQYF. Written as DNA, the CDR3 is TGTGCCAGCAGCTTACGGCGGGAACCCCAAGAGACCCAGTACTTC.

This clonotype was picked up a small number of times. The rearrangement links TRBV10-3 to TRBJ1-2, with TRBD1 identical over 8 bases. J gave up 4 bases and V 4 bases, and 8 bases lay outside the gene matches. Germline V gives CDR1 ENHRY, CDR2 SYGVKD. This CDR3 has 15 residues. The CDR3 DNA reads TGTGCCATCAGTGGAACCGAGGACAGGGTCTATGGCTACACCTTC. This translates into CAISGTEDRVYGYTF.